This T cell receptor (beta chain) was found in a study of CD8 T cells in Susac syndrome (dated by TCRdb to between 2018 and 2021). Study-wide context: Repertoire sequencing was used to test whether CD8+ T cell activation and differentiation in Susac syndrome was antigen driven.

RNA was extracted with the RNeasy kit and roughly 0.45 to 1 ug was reverse transcribed using random hexamers. The immunoSEQ multiplex PCR assay, which covers 54 Vbeta and 13 Jbeta segments, was used to amplify TCR beta CDR3 regions. PCR amplification bias was corrected by using a synthetic template baseline for primer optimization and computational correction. As for the authors' bioinformatics: Only productive sequences were kept, with reads annotated to V, D and J genes according to IMGT and analyzed in immunoSEQ Analyzer. Clonality was calculated as one minus the Shannon entropy normalized by log2 of the number of productive unique sequences. Public and private clones were assessed among the 100 most prevalent clones of each patient and control. A clone was defined as Susac-specific if it was absent from the healthy and MS cohorts, from more than 850 published viral clones and from other ImmuneACCESS disease sequences. TCRdb passed the public sequencing reads through fastp at Q25 and MiXCR, retaining productive beta sequences. Rows with one shared CDR3 protein collapse into an entry with the most common genes and DNA. TCRdb, rather than the study authors, made the V and J calls. A total of roughly 130,000 distinct CDR3 sequences appear in this sample, approximately 94% of them only once. The ten top clones hold about 0.12% of the sample.

V ends up 4 bases short and J 3 bases short, with an unmatched junction base count of 8. The cysteine opens and the phenylalanine closes a CDR3 of 15 amino acids. Just CDR3 DNA is preserved here, 45 bases in frame from base 1. The germline V gene (reference sequence) supplies CDR1 LGHDT and CDR2 YNNKEL. Study-wide findings and limitations: The TCR sequencing and HLA analysis was acknowledged to have included a relatively small number of individuals.

Peripheral blood CD8+ and CD4+ T cells from healthy donors, Susac syndrome patients and multiple sclerosis patients were profiled using high-throughput TCR beta sequencing. The multiple sclerosis controls were treatment-naive patients whose relapsing-remitting disease, either stable or active, fulfilled the revised McDonald criteria. Bulk CD8+ and CD4+ T cells were purified magnetically by negative isolation, whereas CD8+ TEMRA cells were enriched by FACS. Blood was drawn into EDTA tubes, processed within 24 hours, and PBMCs were isolated by density gradient centrifugation. PBMCs intended for TCR sequencing were cryopreserved in liquid nitrogen and thawed later in a water bath at 37 degrees C. A purity of at least 90% was achieved for sorted or isolated CD4+, CD8+ and CD8+ TEMRA cells. A word on this clonotype: Its antigen is still unknown. No much larger clone is present one base from it, and per-base qualities are unavailable.

Sequenced input: CD4+ T cells from PBMCs. The chain employs TRBV3-1 and TRBJ2-5, and TRBD2 aligns with 7 junction nucleotides. The sequence derives from a human donor with multiple sclerosis. The DNA sequence is TGTGCCAGCAGCCTCGCGGGAGCTAATAAAGAGACCCAGTACTTC. Its translation is CASSLAGANKETQYF.